The next 12 T cell receptor beta chains were all read from a single sample in a study of post-analysis software for immune sequencing data. Study observations and caveats: Comparison of patients with controls showed 4 to 6 TRBV segments more frequent in patients, TRBV5-6, TRBV5-1 and TRBV20-1 among them.

Antigens for these TCRs are unknown. Unique molecular identifiers were present in the TCR beta cDNA libraries. Each CDR3 protein is one row after TCRdb ran MiXCR on the PCR reads. The sample consists of hundreds of thousands of distinct CDR3 sequences, roughly 58% of them appearing once. Sequenced: blood. The receptor set was obtained from a girl aged 10-17 years with multiple sclerosis.

The rearrangement joins TRBV20-1 to TRBJ2-4; 7 bases match TRBD1. With the DNA end fitting TRBJ2-7 better, the J assignment may be wrong. CDR3 length equals 15 residues. CDR1 DFQATT and CDR2 SNEGSKA come from the germline V gene (reference sequence). This CDR3 is CSARGGTGASYEQYF. In DNA form, the CDR3 reads TGCAGTGCTAGAGGGGGAACAGGGGCGTCCTACGAGCAGTACTTC.

This clonotype was observed a handful of times. This chain links TRBV29-1 with TRBJ1-2; 8 bases line up with TRBD1. CDR1 and CDR2 (germline): SQVTM, ANQGSEA. The CDR3 runs to 13 residues. V lost 4 bases, J lost 9 bases, and 10 bases stayed unmatched. The CDR3 coding sequence is TGCAGCGTTGTCCTAGGACAGGGATGGCGCTACACCTTC. It translates to CSVVLGQGWRYTF.

The V and J genes are TRBV2 and TRBJ2-1; 8 bases match TRBD2. V trimming: 4 bases; J trimming: 4 bases; junction bases outside the gene matches: 9. Germline CDR1 SNHLY, CDR2 FYNNEI. There are 16 residues in the CDR3. CDR3 in amino acids: CASSVSAGVGYNEQFF. The CDR3 DNA follows: TGTGCCAGCAGTGTATCAGCGGGAGTGGGGTACAATGAGCAGTTCTTC.

The rearrangement links TRBV6-1 to TRBJ1-2; no reliable D call. The V end was cut by 8 bases, the J end by 8 bases, with 21 bases between. The CDR3 has 14 residues. Germline V gene sequence: CDR1 MNHNS, CDR2 SASEGT. Written as DNA, the CDR3 is TGTGCCAGCCAGGCAACCTCTAACTCAGGAGGCTACACCTTC. It translates to CASQATSNSGGYTF.

The V gene is TRBV10-3, the J gene TRBJ2-7; TRBD1 or TRBD2 may be the D gene (6 bases each). Trimming stripped 6 bases from V and 0 bases from J, with 18 bases between. The length of the CDR3 is 16 residues. Germline loops: CDR1 ENHRY, CDR2 SYGVKD. DNA of the CDR3: TGTGCCATCAGGGAGGGCGATCAGGGGTTCTCCTACGAGCAGTACTTC. It specifies CAIREGDQGFSYEQYF.

The rearrangement uses TRBV5-1 and TRBJ2-1, with 7 nucleotides matching TRBD1. The CDR3 sequence is 13 residues long. Germline V CDR1 and CDR2: SGHRS, YFSETQ. V shed 3 bases, J shed 8 bases, and the junction held 5 bases outside the gene matches. The CDR3 DNA follows: TGCGCCAGCAGCTCGACAGGGACCGATGAGCAGTTCTTC. The encoded protein is CASSSTGTDEQFF.

The rearrangement links TRBV29-1 to TRBJ2-3; D tentatively fits TRBD1 or TRBD2 (5 bases each). This CDR3 has 14 amino acids. CDR1 SQVTM and CDR2 ANQGSEA come from the germline V gene. Trimming took 4 bases from V and 5 from J, leaving 16 bases between them. Here the CDR3 reads CSVGPPGRVDTQYF. In DNA form, the CDR3 reads TGCAGCGTTGGGCCACCGGGGCGGGTAGATACGCAGTATTTT.

Note on this clonotype: At one end, the junction sequence differs from germline, possibly due to a read error. The rearrangement uses TRBV5-1 and TRBJ2-2, with 9 bases aligning to TRBD1. The germline V gene has CDR1 SGHRS and CDR2 YFSETQ. The CDR3 totals 16 residues. The CDR3 spells CASSLAGTGNNGELFF. CDR3 DNA sequence: TGCGCCAGCAGCTTAGCCGGGACAGGGAACAACGGGGAGCTGTTTTTT.

A note on this clonotype: Sequence at one end of the junction differs from germline and may be a read error. The chain couples TRBV7-7 to TRBJ2-7; D perhaps matches TRBD2 (5 bases). Germline-derived CDR1 and CDR2 are SSHAT and FNYEAQ (reference sequence). The CDR3 is made up of 15 amino acids. In DNA form, the CDR3 reads TGTGCTAGCAGCTTAGGCGAGGGCTACTCCTACGAGCAGTACTTC. This sequence encodes CASSLGEGYSYEQYF.

This clonotype occurred once. This chain joins TRBV6-5 and TRBJ2-5; D is unclear. The end of the DNA fits TRBJ2-7 better, so the J call may be wrong. CDR1 and CDR2 from the germline V gene are MNHEY and SVGAGI. CDR3 length: 15 residues. DNA of the CDR3: TGTGCCAGCAGCCCCCTTTGGGCAGGAACCTACGAGCAGTACTTC. Translating gives CASSPLWAGTYEQYF.

Written as DNA, the CDR3 is TGCAGCGTTGAAGATCGAACTAGGCAAAACACAGATACGCAGTATTTT. It encodes CSVEDRTRQNTDTQYF. This rearrangement joins TRBV29-1 to TRBJ2-3, with a tentative D call TRBD2 (5 bases). Trimming stripped 0 bases from V and 2 bases from J, with 15 bases between. The V gene's germline CDR1 is SQVTM and CDR2 ANQGSEA. The CDR3 has 16 amino acids.

This rearrangement joins TRBV20-1 to TRBJ2-1, with 7 bases lining up with TRBD2. This CDR3 has 17 residues. From germline, CDR1 is DFQATT and CDR2 SNEGSKA (reference sequence). V was clipped by 6 bases and J by 0 bases; unmatched bases: 14. This CDR3 reads CSARAGGSTISYNEQFF. The DNA for the CDR3 is TGCAGTGCGAGGGCTGGCGGGAGCACTATCTCCTACAATGAGCAGTTCTTC.